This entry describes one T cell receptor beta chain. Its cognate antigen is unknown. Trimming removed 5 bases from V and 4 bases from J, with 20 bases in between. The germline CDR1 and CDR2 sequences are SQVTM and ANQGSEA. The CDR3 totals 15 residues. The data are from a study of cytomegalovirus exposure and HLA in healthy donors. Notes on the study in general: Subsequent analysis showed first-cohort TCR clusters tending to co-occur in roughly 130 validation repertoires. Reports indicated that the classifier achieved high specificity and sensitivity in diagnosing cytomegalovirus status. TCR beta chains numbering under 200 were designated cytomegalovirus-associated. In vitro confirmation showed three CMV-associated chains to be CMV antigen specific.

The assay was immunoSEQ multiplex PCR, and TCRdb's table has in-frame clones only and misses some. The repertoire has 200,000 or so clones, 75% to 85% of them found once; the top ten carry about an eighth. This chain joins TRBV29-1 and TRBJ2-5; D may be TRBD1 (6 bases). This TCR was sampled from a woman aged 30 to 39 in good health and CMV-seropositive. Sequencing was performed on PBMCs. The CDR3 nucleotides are TGCAGCGTTACCAAGACAGGCCGGTTCGGAGAGACCCAGTACTTC. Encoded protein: CSVTKTGRFGETQYF.